This T cell receptor beta chain was recorded in a study of CD8+ T cells in alopecia areata. Broader study findings: Higher clonality than in normal scalp was seen in lesional scalp, especially alopecia totalis/universalis.

Ten or more counts support this clone. Antigen unknown. Following RNA extraction, reverse transcription yielded cDNA that acted as the sequencing template. Only in-frame clones appear in the TCRdb table, and some are missing; sequencing was by immunoSEQ multiplex PCR. The sample contains around 190,000 clones, around three fifths of which appear only once. V was pared by 5 bases and J by 3 bases, with 13 bases between. There are 14 residues in the CDR3. Per germline, CDR1 LNHNV and CDR2 YYDKDF (reference sequence). The V and J genes are TRBV15 and TRBJ1-1; possible D gene TRBD1, 6 bases. The TCR originated in a human donor in good health. Sequencing used CD8+ T cells sorted from blood. DNA of the CDR3: TGTGCCACCAGCTGGTCGAGGGGGGACACTGAAGCTTTCTTT. As protein: CATSWSRGDTEAFF.